Each of the 25 T cell receptor beta chains below was sequenced from the same sample in a study of T cell changes during pregnancy in multiple sclerosis. Libraries were prepared by immunoSEQ multiplex PCR; TCRdb keeps only in-frame clonotypes and omits some of them. The sample records some 80,000 clones, nearly 95% being singletons. The sequencing used peripheral blood, collected in the second trimester of pregnancy. These receptors came from a female donor with multiple sclerosis, enrolled in a pregnancy study.

This chain joins TRBV7-9 and TRBJ2-5; no definite D call. Germline CDR1 reads SEHNR; CDR2 reads FQNEAQ (reference sequence). Trimming pared 3 bases from V and 0 bases from J, leaving 8 bases between. The CDR3 totals 14 residues. The CDR3 DNA sequence: TGTGCCAGCAGCTTCAGGATAGACCAAGAGACCCAGTACTTC. Residues: CASSFRIDQETQYF.

The rearrangement links TRBV5-6 to TRBJ1-5; unclear D gene. The CDR3 runs 13 residues. CDR1 is SGHDT, CDR2 YYEEEE, per germline. The V end lost 0 bases, the J end lost 7 bases, and 8 bases lay between the germline ends. CDR3 sequence (DNA): TGTGCCAGCAGCTTGGGGGCGGGGCAGCCCCAGCATTTT. It is translated as CASSLGAGQPQHF.

The chain joins TRBV7-3 to TRBJ2-6; 10 nucleotides align to TRBD1. The CDR3 has 19 amino acids. Germline-derived CDR1 and CDR2 are SGHTA and FQGTGA. V was pared by 8 bases and J by 0 bases, with 13 bases of the junction left unmatched. This CDR3 is CASATLPGQGTSGANVLTF. The CDR3 DNA follows: TGTGCCAGCGCCACATTGCCGGGACAGGGGACCTCTGGGGCCAACGTCCTGACTTTC. Complete variable domain (other parts from reference TRBV7-3 and TRBJ2-6): GAGVSQTPSNKVTEKGKYVELRCDPISGHTALYWYRQSLGQGPEFLIYFQGTGAADDSGLPNDRFFAVRPEGSVSTLKIQRTERGDSAVYLCASATLPGQGTSGANVLTFGAGSRLTVL.

This chain joins TRBV5-6 and TRBJ2-1, with a possible D match to TRBD2 (6 bases). The germline gives CDR1 SGHDT, CDR2 YYEEEE. V lost 6 bases and J 2 bases, leaving 15 bases between the germline ends. The CDR3 sequence is 15 residues long. The CDR3: CASTSGTFTYNEQFF. The CDR3 DNA follows: TGTGCCAGCACCTCCGGGACTTTTACCTACAATGAGCAGTTCTTC. Full variable domain (remainder filled in from reference TRBV5-6 and TRBJ2-1): DAGVTQSPTHLIKTRGQQVTLRCSPKSGHDTVSWYQQALGQGPQFIFQYYEEEERQRGNFPDRFSGHQFPNYSSELNVNALLLGDSALYLCASTSGTFTYNEQFFGPGTRLTVL.

The chain couples TRBV18 to TRBJ2-5; the D is unclear. This CDR3 has 15 amino acids. CDR1 and CDR2 from the germline V gene are KGHSH and LQKENI. V was cut by 1 base and J by 5 bases, with 14 bases left in between. The CDR3 is CASSPLREMLETQYF. The CDR3 nucleotides read TGTGCCAGCTCACCACTTAGAGAGATGCTGGAGACCCAGTACTTC.

J is TRBJ2-1 and V is TRBV2, with D maybe TRBD2 (7 bases). CDR1 is SNHLY and CDR2 is FYNNEI in the germline V gene. The CDR3 extends over 14 amino acids. Deletions cut 6 bases from V and 10 bases from J, with 19 bases between. CDR3 coding DNA: TGTGCCAGCAGAGGGGGGGGCGTTACGTTGGAGCAGTTCTTC. Translation gives CASRGGGVTLEQFF.

The J gene is TRBJ2-7, the V gene TRBV6-6; D might be TRBD2 (5 bases). V lost 2 bases to trimming and J lost 0 bases, with 8 bases between them. This CDR3 is 14 amino acids long. Germline CDR1 and CDR2: MNHNY and SVGAGI (reference sequence). In DNA, the CDR3 is TGTGCCAGCAGTTACGACGCGGGCTCCTACGAGCAGTACTTC. Amino acid sequence: CASSYDAGSYEQYF.

The chain recombines TRBV28 with TRBJ1-1, with TRBD1 matching 7 bases. The CDR3 is 17 residues long. Germline loops: CDR1 MDHEN, CDR2 SYDVKM. Germline trimming cut 5 bases from V and 6 bases from J; bases unmatched to any gene: 18. The CDR3 is CASSLETGRAGISEAFF. CDR3 DNA: TGTGCCAGCAGTCTCGAGACAGGGCGCGCGGGTATCTCTGAAGCTTTCTTT. The whole variable domain, remainder taken from reference TRBV28 and TRBJ1-1, is DVKVTQSSRYLVKRTGEKVFLECVQDMDHENMFWYRQDPGLGLRLIYFSYDVKMKEKGDIPEGYSVSREKKERFSLILESASTNQTSMYLCASSLETGRAGISEAFFGQGTRLTVV.

The V and J genes are TRBV6-5 and TRBJ1-5; D is perhaps TRBD1 (6 bases). This CDR3 region has 14 residues. The V gene lost 4 bases and the J gene lost 4 bases, with 11 bases spanning the gap. Germline CDR1 and CDR2: MNHEY and SVGAGI. DNA for the CDR3: TGTGCCAGCAGTTTCGGGCAGGGGAATCAGCCCCAGCATTTT. Translating gives CASSFGQGNQPQHF.

The J gene is TRBJ1-1, the V gene TRBV7-9; the D is unclear. Germline V lookup: CDR1 SEHNR, CDR2 FQNEAQ (reference sequence). Deletions cut 4 bases from V and 5 bases from J, with 11 bases between. CDR3 length: 13 amino acids. The chain's CDR3 is CASSSKTGTEAFF. CDR3 in DNA: TGTGCCAGCAGCTCGAAGACGGGGACTGAAGCTTTCTTT.

The chain recombines TRBV15 with TRBJ1-1; D gene unclear. The length of the CDR3 is 16 residues. Germline-derived CDR1 and CDR2 are LNHNV and YYDKDF (reference sequence). The germline V and J ends were trimmed by 3 bases and 10 bases, with 24 bases remaining between them. Here the CDR3 reads CATSSLDGGGLEGAFF. CDR3 bases: TGTGCCACCAGCAGCCTGGACGGTGGAGGATTAGAGGGAGCTTTCTTT.

This chain links TRBV5-1 with TRBJ2-1, with 7 bases matching TRBD1. V lost 4 bases to trimming and J lost 7 bases; unmatched junction nucleotides: 11. CDR1 and CDR2 from the germline V gene are SGHRS and YFSETQ. This CDR3 region has 15 residues. The CDR3 protein is CASSHKLRGQNEQFF. CDR3 nucleotide sequence: TGCGCCAGCAGCCACAAATTGAGGGGGCAGAATGAGCAGTTCTTC.

V gene TRBV6-6 combines with J gene TRBJ2-1; 13 bases line up with TRBD2. Trimming removed 2 bases from V and 9 bases from J; junction bases left unmatched: 7. CDR3 length equals 16 residues. CDR1 is MNHNY, CDR2 SVGAGI, per germline (reference sequence). The CDR3 loop reads CASSYGRGLAGVEQFF. In nucleotides, the CDR3 is TGTGCCAGCAGTTACGGTCGAGGACTAGCGGGAGTTGAGCAGTTCTTC.

The chain has TRBV4-1 and TRBJ1-5, with 8 nucleotides matching TRBD1. Germline CDR1 reads MGHRA; CDR2 reads YSYEKL. V was clipped by 4 bases and J by 5 bases; unmatched bases: 7. This CDR3 region has 15 residues. The CDR3 reads CASSRGQGRDQPQHF. As DNA, the CDR3 is TGCGCCAGCAGCCGAGGACAGGGACGAGATCAGCCCCAGCATTTT.

J is TRBJ2-5 and V is TRBV5-1; 9 bases are a match to TRBD2. This CDR3 has 17 amino acids. J was trimmed by 5 bases and V by 7 bases; bases with no gene match: 18. Germline CDR1 reads SGHRS; CDR2 reads YFSETQ. The CDR3 bases are TGCGCCAGCTCTTCCTCGACTAGCGGTCCTAATCGGGAGACCCAGTACTTC. Translated, it gives CASSSSTSGPNRETQYF. The variable domain in full, completed from reference TRBV5-1 and TRBJ2-5, reads KAGVTQTPRYLIKTRGQQVTLSCSPISGHRSVSWYQQTPGQGLQFLFEYFSETQRNKGNFPGRFSGRQFSNSRSEMNVSTLELGDSALYLCASSSSTSGPNRETQYFGPGTRLLVL.

This rearrangement joins TRBV27 to TRBJ2-7; maybe TRBD2 (5 bases). V dropped 3 bases and J dropped 3 bases, with 12 bases sitting between them. The germline gives CDR1 MNHEY, CDR2 SMNVEV (reference sequence). The CDR3 length is 14 residues. The CDR3 DNA reads as TGTGCCAGCAGTTTTCGGGGAGAGGACTACGAGCAGTACTTC. It translates to CASSFRGEDYEQYF.

The chain uses TRBV11-2 and TRBJ2-3; weak D call: TRBD2 (5 bases). Per the germline V gene, CDR1 is SGHAT and CDR2 is FQNNGV. The CDR3 loop spans 14 amino acids. Trimming cost V 2 bases and J 6 bases, with 12 bases left between them. CDR3: CASSLTRRMDTQYF. The CDR3 DNA sequence: TGTGCCAGCAGCTTAACCCGGAGGATGGATACGCAGTATTTT.

The J gene is TRBJ2-3, the V gene TRBV6-5, with 12 bases matching TRBD2. After removal of 5 bases from V and 4 bases from J, the junction contained 4 bases not matched to a gene. The CDR3 is 15 residues long. Germline loops: CDR1 MNHEY, CDR2 SVGAGI. For the CDR3, the DNA is TGTGCCAGCAGTCCCGGACTAGCGGGATCAGATACGCAGTATTTT. Amino acids: CASSPGLAGSDTQYF.

J is TRBJ2-1 and V is TRBV19; TRBD2 matches 7 bases. Germline CDR1 and CDR2: LNHDA and SQIVND (reference sequence). V shed 7 bases and J 4 bases; nucleotides not matched to a gene: 7. The CDR3 sequence is 14 residues long. DNA for the CDR3: TGTGCCAGTACTCTACGGGGAGGGTACAATGAGCAGTTCTTC. Protein: CASTLRGGYNEQFF.

The chain joins TRBV5-1 to TRBJ2-1; 9 nucleotides line up with TRBD2. Germline loops: CDR1 SGHRS, CDR2 YFSETQ. The V gene end was trimmed by 3 bases and the J gene end by 7 bases; junction bases not matched to a gene: 11. The CDR3 is 16 residues long. The CDR3: CASSWGGRATGNEQFF. CDR3 nucleotides: TGCGCCAGCAGCTGGGGCGGGAGGGCCACAGGTAATGAGCAGTTCTTC.

The CDR3, as DNA: TGTGCCAGTAGTATAGAGGCAGGGACTGAGTGGGATACGCAGTATTTT. Translated, it gives CASSIEAGTEWDTQYF. The chain joins TRBV19 to TRBJ2-3, with D maybe TRBD2 (6 bases). The germline V gene encodes CDR1 LNHDA and CDR2 SQIVND (reference sequence). This CDR3 has 16 amino acids. The V gene lost 0 bases and the J gene lost 6 bases, with 16 bases spanning the gap.

This chain connects TRBV7-2 to TRBJ2-7, with 7 bases identical to TRBD2. CDR3 length: 15 residues. Germline V gene data show CDR1 as SGHTA and CDR2 as FQGNSA. With V trimmed by 0 bases and J by 2 bases, 4 bases remained unmatched. In DNA, the CDR3 is TGTGCCAGCAGCTTAGCGGCCAGCGGGGCCTACGAGCAGTACTTC. Amino acids: CASSLAASGAYEQYF.

This sequence joins TRBV6-6 and TRBJ1-2, with 10 positions matching TRBD1. Germline V gene sequence: CDR1 MNHNY, CDR2 SVGAGI (reference sequence). This CDR3 is 14 amino acids long. Trimming cost V 4 bases and J 8 bases; bases outside gene matches: 7. CDR3 region: CASSFDRGRGGYTF. The CDR3 DNA reads as TGTGCCAGCAGTTTCGACAGGGGGCGCGGGGGCTACACCTTC.

The gene calls are TRBV29-1 and TRBJ1-4, with 7 bases matching TRBD1. Looked up from germline, CDR1 is SQVTM and CDR2 is ANQGSEA. The CDR3 runs 13 residues. The ends lost 4 bases at V and 7 bases at J; junction bases unmatched: 6. CDR3 DNA: TGCAGCGTTGCACCCGGGACAGCTGAAAAACTGTTTTTT. Translation gives CSVAPGTAEKLFF.

The chain employs TRBV11-2 and TRBJ2-1; TRBD2 aligns across 13 bases. Trimming cost V 2 bases and J 6 bases; bases outside gene matches: 4. This CDR3 is built from 16 residues. Looked up from germline, CDR1 is SGHAT and CDR2 is FQNNGV. CDR3 DNA: TGTGCCAGCAGCTTATCGACTAGCGGGAGGCTCAATGAGCAGTTCTTC. This codes for CASSLSTSGRLNEQFF.